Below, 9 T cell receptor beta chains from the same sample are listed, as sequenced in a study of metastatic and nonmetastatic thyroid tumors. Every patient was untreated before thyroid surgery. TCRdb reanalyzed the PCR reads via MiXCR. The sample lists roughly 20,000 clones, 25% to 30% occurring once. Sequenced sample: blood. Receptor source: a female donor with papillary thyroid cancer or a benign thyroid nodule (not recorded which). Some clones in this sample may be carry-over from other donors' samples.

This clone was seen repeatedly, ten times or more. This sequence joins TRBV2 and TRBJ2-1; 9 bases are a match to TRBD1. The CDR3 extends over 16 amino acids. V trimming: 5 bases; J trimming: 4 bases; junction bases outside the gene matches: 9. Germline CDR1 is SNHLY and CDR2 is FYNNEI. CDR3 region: CASSQGHRGRYNEQFF. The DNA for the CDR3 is TGTGCCAGCAGTCAAGGACACAGGGGGCGATACAATGAGCAGTTCTTC.

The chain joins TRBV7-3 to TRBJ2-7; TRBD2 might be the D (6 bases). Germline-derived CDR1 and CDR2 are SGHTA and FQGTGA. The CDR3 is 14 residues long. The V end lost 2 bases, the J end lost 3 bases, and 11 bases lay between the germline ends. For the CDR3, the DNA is TGTGCCAGCAGCTTAGCGGGAAAAGGCTACGAGCAGTACTTC. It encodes CASSLAGKGYEQYF.

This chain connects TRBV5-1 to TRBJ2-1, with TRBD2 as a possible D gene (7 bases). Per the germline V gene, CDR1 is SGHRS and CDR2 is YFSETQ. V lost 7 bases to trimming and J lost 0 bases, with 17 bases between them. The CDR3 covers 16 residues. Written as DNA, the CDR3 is TGCGCCAGCGAAAATAGGGGGGGATCCTCCTACAATGAGCAGTTCTTC. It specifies CASENRGGSSYNEQFF.

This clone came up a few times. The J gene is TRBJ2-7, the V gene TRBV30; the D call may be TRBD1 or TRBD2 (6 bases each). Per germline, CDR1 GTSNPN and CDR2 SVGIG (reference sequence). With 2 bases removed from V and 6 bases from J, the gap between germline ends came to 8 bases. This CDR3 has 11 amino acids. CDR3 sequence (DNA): TGTGCCTGGAGTTGGGGGGCCGAGCAGTACTTC. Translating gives CAWSWGAEQYF. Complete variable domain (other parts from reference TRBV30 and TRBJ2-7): SQTIHQWPATLVQPVGSPLSLECTVEGTSNPNLYWYRQAAGRGLQLLFYSVGIGQISSEVPQNLSASRPQDRQFILSSKKLLLSDSGFYLCAWSWGAEQYFGPGTRLTVT.

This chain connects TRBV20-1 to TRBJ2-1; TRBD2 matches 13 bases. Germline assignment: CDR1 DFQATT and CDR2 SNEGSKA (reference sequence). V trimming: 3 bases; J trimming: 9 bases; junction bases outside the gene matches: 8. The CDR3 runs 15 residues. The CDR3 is CSASPGLAGEVEQFF. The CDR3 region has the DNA TGCAGTGCTAGCCCCGGACTAGCGGGAGAGGTTGAGCAGTTCTTC.

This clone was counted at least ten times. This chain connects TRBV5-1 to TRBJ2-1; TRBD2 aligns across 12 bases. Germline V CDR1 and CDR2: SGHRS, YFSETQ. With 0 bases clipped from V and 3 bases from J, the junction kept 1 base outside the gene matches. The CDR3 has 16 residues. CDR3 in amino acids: CASSLETSGGYNEQFF. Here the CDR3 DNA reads TGCGCCAGCAGCTTGGAGACTAGCGGGGGCTACAATGAGCAGTTCTTC.

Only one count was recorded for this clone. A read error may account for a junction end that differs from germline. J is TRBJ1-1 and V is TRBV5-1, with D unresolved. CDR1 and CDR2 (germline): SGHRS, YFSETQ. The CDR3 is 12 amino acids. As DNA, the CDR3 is TGTGCCAGCAGTCGGGATAACACTGAAGCTTTCTTT. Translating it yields CASSRDNTEAFF.

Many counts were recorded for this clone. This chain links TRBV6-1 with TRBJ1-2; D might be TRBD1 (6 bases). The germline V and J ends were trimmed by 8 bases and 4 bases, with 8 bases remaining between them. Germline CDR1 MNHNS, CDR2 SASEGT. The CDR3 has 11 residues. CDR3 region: CASGQSYGYTF. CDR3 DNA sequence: TGTGCCAGCGGACAGTCCTATGGCTACACCTTC.

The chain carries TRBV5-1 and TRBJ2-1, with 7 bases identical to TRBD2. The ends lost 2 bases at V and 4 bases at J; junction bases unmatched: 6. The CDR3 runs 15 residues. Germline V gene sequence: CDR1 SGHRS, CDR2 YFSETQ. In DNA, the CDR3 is TGCGCCAGCAGCTTTGCGGGAGACCCTTACAATGAGCAGTTCTTC. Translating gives CASSFAGDPYNEQFF.